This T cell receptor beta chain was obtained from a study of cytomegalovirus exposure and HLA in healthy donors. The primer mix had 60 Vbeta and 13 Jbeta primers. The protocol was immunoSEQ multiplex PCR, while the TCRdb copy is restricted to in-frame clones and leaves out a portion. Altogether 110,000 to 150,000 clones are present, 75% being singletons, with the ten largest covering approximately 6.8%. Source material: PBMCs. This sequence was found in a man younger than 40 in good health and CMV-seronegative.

CDR3: CASSYSTGANTEAFF. In DNA form, the CDR3 reads TGTGCCAGCAGTTACTCGACAGGCGCAAACACTGAAGCTTTCTTT. The chain couples TRBV6-5 to TRBJ1-1, with D tentatively TRBD1 (6 bases). The V and J ends lost 0 bases and 2 bases respectively, with 10 bases between them. This CDR3 comprises 15 residues. The germline gives CDR1 MNHEY, CDR2 SVGAGI.